The rows below give T cell receptor beta chains drawn from one sample of a study of siplizumab effects on memory and regulatory T cells. The method was immunoSEQ multiplex PCR; TCRdb's version includes in-frame clones alone and lacks a portion of them. The sample holds under 140,000 clones, 92% seen once. Sequencing input: CD4+ T cells sorted from blood. The receptors here all came from a human donor in good health. The CDR3 runs from the conserved cysteine through the conserved F or W. D genes are given only for firm matches.

j_call	v_call	d_call	cdr3_nt	cdr3_aa
TRBJ2-6	TRBV6-1	-	TGTGCCAGCAGCCAGAACATTGGGGCCAACGTCCTGACTTTC	CASSQNIGANVLTF
TRBJ1-1	TRBV29-1	-	TGCAGCGTTCTAGGCCAAACGAACACTGAAGCTTTCTTT	CSVLGQTNTEAFF
TRBJ1-3	TRBV5-6	-	TGTGCCAGCAGCTTTCGGAGGAGTCAGGGTTGGTACACCATATATTTT	CASSFRRSQGWYTIYF
TRBJ1-1	TRBV2	TRBD1	TGTGCCAGCAGTATTACCCGGGACAGTTTGGCTACTGAAGCTTTCTTT	CASSITRDSLATEAFF
TRBJ2-3	TRBV4-1	-	TGCGCCAGCAGCCAAGATTTAGGGCTAGTGACAGATACGCAGTATTTT	CASSQDLGLVTDTQYF
TRBJ2-1	TRBV2	TRBD1	TGTGCCAGCAGTGAAACCGGCAGGGGGACGTGGGTCTCCTACAATGAGCAGTTCTTC	CASSETGRGTWVSYNEQFF
TRBJ2-6	TRBV30	-	TGTGCCGGGGACCTGAACTCTGGGGCCAACGTCCTGACTTTC	CAGDLNSGANVLTF
TRBJ1-4	TRBV5-5	-	TGTGCCAGCAGCTTGTTAAGACAGGCAACTAATGAAAAACTGTTTTTT	CASSLLRQATNEKLFF
TRBJ2-3	TRBV20-1	-	TGCAGTGCTAGCTCGGGAGATACGCAGTATTTT	CSASSGDTQYF
TRBJ2-2	TRBV4-1	-	TGCGCCAGCAGCCAAGAATCCGAGAGGTCCCGAGGGCTGTTTTTT	CASSQESERSRGLFF
TRBJ2-7	TRBV15	TRBD2	TGTGCCACCAGCAGAGATTCGGGGGGCTCCTACGAGCAGTACTTC	CATSRDSGGSYEQYF